One TCR beta chain is described in this entry. Its antigen is not identified. Profiled with immunoSEQ multiplex PCR; TCRdb holds only in-frame clones, not every one. The profile shows around 56,000 clones, 86% of them singletons. Per germline, CDR1 MNHEY and CDR2 SMNVEV (reference sequence). V dropped 3 bases and J dropped 6 bases, with 12 bases sitting between them. The CDR3 spans 14 residues. This record comes from a study of OX40 agonist ivuxolimab in advanced cancers. Points from the study as a whole: CD4+ and CD8+ T cells in blood underwent clonal expansion by week 6 at 0.1 to 3.0 mg/kg. The 0.1-3.0 mg/kg partial responders had among the lowest clonal expansion.

The source of this sequence is an adult with an advanced solid tumor such as melanoma, head and neck, liver or kidney cancer. The material sequenced was CD4+ or CD8+ T cells sorted from blood, taken in a trial of the OX40 agonist ivuxolimab. J is TRBJ1-5 and V is TRBV27; D is possibly TRBD1 (6 bases). For the CDR3, the DNA is TGTGCCAGCAGTTTCCAGGGGTTTGGTCAGCCCCAGCATTTT. It translates to CASSFQGFGQPQHF.